These 21 T cell receptor beta chains came from one sample sequenced in a study of blood T cell repertoires in COVID-19. Only in-frame clones appear in the TCRdb table, and some are missing; sequencing was by immunoSEQ multiplex PCR. The sample shows 95,000 or so clones, 75% to 85% of them seen only once. The sequencing input was peripheral blood. The source is an elderly woman with active or convalescent COVID-19.

The V gene is TRBV7-8, the J gene TRBJ2-6; possible D gene TRBD2, 6 bases. Per the germline V gene, CDR1 is SGHVS and CDR2 is FQNEAQ. CDR3 length equals 18 residues. Trimming left V 0 bases short and J 0 bases short, with 12 bases between. The CDR3 reads CASSLAVGGSSGANVLTF. The CDR3 DNA reads TGTGCCAGCAGCTTAGCAGTTGGAGGGTCCTCTGGGGCCAACGTCCTGACTTTC. Full variable domain (outside the CDR3, taken from reference TRBV7-8 and TRBJ2-6): GAGVSQSPRYKVAKRGQDVALRCDPISGHVSLFWYQQALGQGPEFLTYFQNEAQLDKSGLPSDRFFAERPEGSVSTLKIQRTQQEDSAVYLCASSLAVGGSSGANVLTFGAGSRLTVL.

J is TRBJ2-3 and V is TRBV7-2; TRBD2 matches at 15 bases. This CDR3 region has 16 residues. Germline assignment: CDR1 SGHTA and CDR2 FQGNSA. V shed 5 bases, J shed 6 bases, and the junction held 6 bases outside the gene matches. As DNA, the CDR3 is TGTGCCAGCAGCATCGTCGGACTAGCGGGGGGGGATACGCAGTATTTT. Residues: CASSIVGLAGGDTQYF.

The chain is built from TRBV15 and TRBJ2-1; TRBD1 aligns across 11 bases. The CDR3 is 15 residues long. V shed 5 bases, J shed 8 bases, and the junction held 8 bases outside the gene matches. Germline CDR1 is LNHNV and CDR2 is YYDKDF (reference sequence). In DNA, the CDR3 is TGTGCCACCAGCGTCCGGGACAGGGGGTTCGATGAGCAGTTCTTC. It is translated as CATSVRDRGFDEQFF. Full variable domain (missing parts from reference TRBV15 and TRBJ2-1): DAMVIQNPRYQVTQFGKPVTLSCSQTLNHNVMYWYQQKSSQAPKLLFHYYDKDFNNEADTPDNFQSRRPNTSFCFLDIRSPGLGDTAMYLCATSVRDRGFDEQFFGPGTRLTVL.

This clone was recorded a few times. The gene calls are TRBV21-1 and TRBJ1-2. TRBV21-1 corresponds to a pseudogene. This CDR3 has 15 amino acids. The CDR3 bases are TGTGCCAGCACTCTTAAGGGGGGGATGCACTATGGCTACACCTTC. Translation gives CASTLKGGMHYGYTF.

In this sample, this clone turned up many times. The V gene is TRBV2, the J gene TRBJ2-7, with a tentative D call TRBD1 (5 bases). V dropped 7 bases and J dropped 7 bases, with 14 bases sitting between them. The germline V gene encodes CDR1 SNHLY and CDR2 FYNNEI. This CDR3 is 12 amino acids long. CDR3 nucleotide sequence: TGTGCCAGCATGCCCGGGTACAGGGAGCAGTACTTC. Protein sequence: CASMPGYREQYF.

This clone was seen a single time. The chain couples TRBV27 to TRBJ2-7; D call uncertain. This CDR3 region has 14 residues. The V end lost 1 base, the J end lost 2 bases, and 9 bases lay between the germline ends. Germline values: CDR1 MNHEY, CDR2 SMNVEV (reference sequence). For the CDR3, the DNA is TGTGCCAGCAGTTTATTATCCGGTCCCTACGAGCAGTACTTC. This sequence encodes CASSLLSGPYEQYF.

DNA for the CDR3: TGTGCCAGAGGACTCGTGAACACCGGGGAGCTGTTTTTT. Protein product: CARGLVNTGELFF. This chain links TRBV21-1 with TRBJ2-2; the table's D gene call, TRBD2, was not cross checked with the DNA. TRBV21-1 is described as a pseudogene. This CDR3 is 13 amino acids long.

This clone was observed a handful of times. At one end, the junction sequence differs from germline, possibly due to a read error. The J gene is TRBJ2-1, the V gene TRBV5-1, with TRBD2 as a possible D gene (6 bases). The CDR3 extends over 15 amino acids. Germline V gene data show CDR1 as SGHRS and CDR2 as YFSETQ. Here the CDR3 reads CASSLDGSSYNEQFF. The CDR3 DNA sequence: TGTGCCAGCAGCTTGGACGGGAGCTCCTACAATGAGCAGTTCTTC.

The chain uses TRBV7-9 and TRBJ1-1, with D unresolved. The CDR3 length is 13 residues. Trimming took 6 bases from V and 1 from J, leaving 9 bases between them. Germline CDR1 and CDR2: SEHNR and FQNEAQ (reference sequence). The CDR3 coding sequence is TGTGCCAGCAGAGGTGGAGGGAACACTGAAGCTTTCTTT. The encoded protein is CASRGGGNTEAFF.

The gene calls are TRBV19 and TRBJ2-7; 8 bases are a match to TRBD2. The CDR3 has 13 amino acids. From germline, CDR1 is LNHDA and CDR2 SQIVND (reference sequence). V was clipped by 7 bases and J by 1 base; unmatched bases: 3. CDR3 in amino acids: CASNAGGSYEQYF. The CDR3 DNA sequence: TGTGCCAGTAACGCGGGAGGTTCCTACGAGCAGTACTTC.

This sequence joins TRBV21-1 and TRBJ1-6; TRBD1, the table's D call, lacks a check against the DNA. TRBV21-1 is described as a pseudogene. CDR3 size: 16 residues. In DNA, the CDR3 is TGTGCCAGCAGCACTAGCCCAACAGGGACGAATTCACCCCTCCACTTT. The encoded protein is CASSTSPTGTNSPLHF.

The chain has TRBV5-1 and TRBJ2-6; 12 nucleotides agree with TRBD1. The CDR3 is 19 amino acids. After removal of 3 bases from V and 2 bases from J, the junction contained 9 bases not matched to a gene. Per the germline V gene, CDR1 is SGHRS and CDR2 is YFSETQ. The CDR3 region has the DNA TGCGCCAGCAGCTGGACGCCGGGACAGGGGGCGGCTGGGGCCAACGTCCTGACTTTC. It specifies CASSWTPGQGAAGANVLTF.

This clone turned up a few times. The chain joins TRBV7-2 to TRBJ2-7, with D unclear. Deletions cut 2 bases from V and 2 bases from J, with 4 bases between. This CDR3 region has 12 residues. The germline gives CDR1 SGHTA, CDR2 FQGNSA. In nucleotides, the CDR3 is TGTGCCAGCAGCTTACCGGCCTACGAGCAGTACTTC. Translating gives CASSLPAYEQYF.

This chain uses TRBV5-6 with TRBJ1-1; 8 bases line up with TRBD1. V gave up 1 base and J gave up 1 base; unmatched junction bases: 0. The CDR3 spans 14 residues. Germline V gives CDR1 SGHDT, CDR2 YYEEEE. The CDR3 loop reads CASSLQGANTEAFF. CDR3 DNA: TGTGCCAGCAGCTTGCAGGGGGCGAACACTGAAGCTTTCTTT. Full variable domain (remainder filled in from reference TRBV5-6 and TRBJ1-1): DAGVTQSPTHLIKTRGQQVTLRCSPKSGHDTVSWYQQALGQGPQFIFQYYEEEERQRGNFPDRFSGHQFPNYSSELNVNALLLGDSALYLCASSLQGANTEAFFGQGTRLTVV.

The J gene is TRBJ2-2, the V gene TRBV6-6; D uncertain. Germline lookup yields CDR1 MNHNY and CDR2 SVGAGI (reference sequence). V shed 2 bases and J shed 4 bases, with 11 bases lying between them. The CDR3 has 15 amino acids. CDR3 amino acids: CASSYPPTITGELFF. The CDR3 nucleotides are TGTGCCAGCAGTTACCCGCCCACTATCACCGGGGAGCTGTTTTTT.

V and J are TRBV3-1 (or the pseudogene TRBV3-2) and TRBJ1-1; a weak D match, TRBD1 (6 bases). CDR3 length: 18 amino acids. Germline V CDR1 and CDR2: LGHDT, YNNKEL (reference sequence). Trimming removed 4 bases from V and 2 bases from J, with 23 bases in between. CDR3 protein: CASSPEGETRVGNTEAFF. The CDR3 nucleotides are TGTGCCAGCAGCCCCGAGGGGGAAACCAGGGTAGGTAACACTGAAGCTTTCTTT.

The V call is TRBV30, the J call TRBJ1-2; perhaps TRBD1 as D (6 bases). CDR1 is GTSNPN, CDR2 SVGIG, per germline (reference sequence). Trimming cost V 2 bases and J 3 bases, with 7 bases left between them. This CDR3 region has 12 residues. CDR3 DNA sequence: TGTGCCTGGAGTCCAGGGGACTATGGCTACACCTTC. Translating it yields CAWSPGDYGYTF.

The genes are TRBV24-1 and TRBJ2-3, with 8 bases that match TRBD2. The trim removed 3 bases at V and 6 bases at J, leaving 10 bases unmatched. Germline V gene sequence: CDR1 KGHDR, CDR2 SFDVKD. This CDR3 has 16 residues. The CDR3 region is CATSDPGTSGGDTQYF. Written as DNA, the CDR3 is TGTGCCACCAGTGATCCCGGGACCAGCGGGGGTGATACGCAGTATTTT.

The chain couples TRBV2 to TRBJ2-3; weak D call: TRBD2 (5 bases). The CDR3 spans 15 residues. Trimming stripped 6 bases from V and 0 bases from J, with 13 bases between. The V gene's germline CDR1 is SNHLY and CDR2 FYNNEI. As DNA, the CDR3 is TGTGCCAGCAGGCCAATCGGCGGGAGCACAGATACGCAGTATTTT. Protein sequence: CASRPIGGSTDTQYF.

This chain joins TRBV20-1 and TRBJ2-7; D perhaps matches TRBD2 (5 bases). CDR1 is DFQATT, CDR2 SNEGSKA, per germline (reference sequence). The CDR3 contains 11 residues. V gave up 5 bases and J gave up 7 bases, with 12 bases separating them. This chain's CDR3 is CSARDNREQYF. The CDR3 nucleotides read TGCAGTGCTCGGGATAATAGAGAGCAGTACTTC.

This rearrangement joins TRBV6-5 to TRBJ1-6; D gene ambiguous. CDR3 length: 14 amino acids. Germline V CDR1 and CDR2: MNHEY, SVGAGI. Trimming took 1 base from V and 6 from J, leaving 7 bases between them. The CDR3 region is CASSYFQVNSPLHF. CDR3 in DNA: TGTGCCAGCAGTTACTTCCAGGTTAATTCACCCCTCCACTTT.